The 29 T cell receptor beta chains given below trace back to one sample, sequenced in a study of cytomegalovirus exposure and HLA in healthy donors. Both 60 Vbeta primers and 13 Jbeta primers went into the PCR. Assay used: immunoSEQ multiplex PCR; TCRdb lists only in-frame clones, some missing. The sample yields about 160,000 clones, 81% seen once. The material sequenced was PBMCs. These receptors originate from a woman under 30 in good health and CMV-seronegative.

The chain combines TRBV29-1 with TRBJ2-1, with a possible D match to TRBD2 (6 bases). The V and J ends lost 3 bases and 5 bases respectively, with 11 bases between them. From germline, CDR1 is SQVTM and CDR2 ANQGSEA. This CDR3 is 13 amino acids long. CDR3 DNA: TGCAGCGTTGATGGAGGGACTCACAATGAGCAGTTCTTC. This gives the protein CSVDGGTHNEQFF.

V usage is TRBV5-1 and J usage is TRBJ1-3, with 7 bases matching TRBD1. CDR3 length: 15 amino acids. The germline V gene encodes CDR1 SGHRS and CDR2 YFSETQ. V dropped 1 base and J dropped 4; count of bases not matched to a gene: 5. This CDR3 is CASSLTTGYGNTIYF. The DNA for the CDR3 is TGCGCCAGCAGCTTGACGACAGGGTACGGAAACACCATATATTTT.

V is TRBV10-3 and J is TRBJ1-2; tentatively, D is TRBD1 (5 bases). Trimming stripped 3 bases from V and 0 bases from J, with 8 bases between. The CDR3 sequence is 14 residues long. In germline, CDR1 is ENHRY, CDR2 SYGVKD. CDR3 protein: CAISDRAPNYGYTF. CDR3 sequence (DNA): TGTGCCATCAGTGACAGGGCCCCTAACTATGGCTACACCTTC.

This chain links TRBV7-9 with TRBJ2-7; maybe TRBD2 (6 bases). Trimming cost V 5 bases and J 2 bases, with 16 bases left between them. The CDR3 has 15 amino acids. Per germline, CDR1 SEHNR and CDR2 FQNEAQ (reference sequence). The CDR3 DNA is TGTGCCAGCAGCCCCGGAACCGGCGGGGCCTACGAGCAGTACTTC. As protein: CASSPGTGGAYEQYF.

V gene TRBV5-1 combines with J gene TRBJ1-2; D possibly corresponds to TRBD1 (6 bases). This CDR3 has 17 residues. With 3 bases removed from V and 2 bases from J, the gap between germline ends came to 20 bases. CDR1 SGHRS and CDR2 YFSETQ come from the germline V gene. CDR3 in amino acids: CASSSLSGDTANYGYTF. CDR3 nucleotide sequence: TGCGCCAGCAGCTCGTTAAGTGGGGACACAGCGAACTATGGCTACACCTTC.

V gene TRBV7-9 combines with J gene TRBJ2-3; 8 bases fit TRBD2. J gave up 0 bases and V 5 bases, and 10 bases lay outside the gene matches. This CDR3 contains 17 residues. Germline V gene data show CDR1 as SEHNR and CDR2 as FQNEAQ (reference sequence). CDR3 sequence reads: CASSPGLASGSTDTQYF. DNA of the CDR3: TGTGCCAGCAGCCCCGGTTTGGCTAGCGGGAGCACAGATACGCAGTATTTT.

This chain links TRBV6-5 with TRBJ2-7; tentatively, D is TRBD1 (5 bases). This CDR3 is built from 15 residues. V gave up 3 bases and J gave up 5 bases, with 17 bases separating them. Germline CDR1 is MNHEY and CDR2 is SVGAGI. The CDR3 here is CASSYVWSGPNEQYF. In nucleotides, the CDR3 is TGTGCCAGCAGTTATGTCTGGTCAGGGCCCAACGAGCAGTACTTC.

The chain links TRBV5-1 to TRBJ2-3; 9 nucleotides match TRBD2. CDR3 size: 16 residues. V lost 0 bases and J lost 2; bases outside the gene matches: 4. Germline V gene lookup returns CDR1 SGHRS and CDR2 YFSETQ. The CDR3 region has the DNA TGCGCCAGCAGCTTGGTTAGCGGGGGAAACACAGATACGCAGTATTTT. Translated: CASSLVSGGNTDTQYF.

V is TRBV10-1 and J is TRBJ2-2; 7 bases are a match to TRBD2. Per the germline V gene, CDR1 is WNHNN and CDR2 is SYGVQD (reference sequence). J lost 7 bases, V lost 6 bases, and 14 bases had no gene match. There are 16 residues in the CDR3. The CDR3 loop reads CASSDIGAGRGGELFF. The CDR3 DNA reads TGCGCCAGCAGCGATATCGGAGCGGGACGGGGCGGGGAGCTGTTTTTT.

In this sample, this clone turned up once. This sequence joins TRBV7-9 and TRBJ2-5; weak D call: TRBD2 (6 bases). Germline V gene data show CDR1 as SEHNR and CDR2 as FQNEAQ (reference sequence). The CDR3 extends over 15 amino acids. With 1 base removed from V and 7 bases from J, the gap between germline ends came to 16 bases. The CDR3 DNA is TGTGCCAGCAGCTTAGTAGTAGCGGCCCGGGGGACCCAGTACTTC. Residues: CASSLVVAARGTQYF.

This clone was recorded a few times. This chain joins TRBV7-8 and TRBJ2-5, with no clear D. The CDR3 spans 16 residues. The V gene's germline CDR1 is SGHVS and CDR2 FQNEAQ. Trimming took off 5 bases at V and 0 bases at J, with 16 bases between the two ends. The CDR3 spells CASSPLNPAYQETQYF. Written as DNA, the CDR3 is TGTGCCAGCAGCCCACTTAATCCCGCCTACCAAGAGACCCAGTACTTC.

To note about this clone: Additional DNA sequences in this sample encode the identical CDR3. The J gene is TRBJ1-2, the V gene TRBV7-9; no firm D call. From germline, CDR1 is SEHNR and CDR2 FQNEAQ (reference sequence). The length of the CDR3 is 14 residues. V was pared by 5 bases and J by 5 bases, with 15 bases between. The CDR3 is CASSPPADGYGYTF. DNA for the CDR3: TGTGCCAGCAGCCCTCCGGCGGATGGATATGGCTACACCTTC.

The rearrangement uses TRBV28 and TRBJ2-5; 10 positions agree with TRBD2. Near its end, the DNA agrees better with TRBJ2-7, so the J call may be wrong. The germline gives CDR1 MDHEN, CDR2 SYDVKM. The CDR3 loop spans 16 amino acids. CDR3 in amino acids: CASSIHGLADQYEQYF. The CDR3 region has the DNA TGTGCCAGCAGTATACACGGACTAGCGGACCAGTACGAGCAGTACTTC.

As regards this clone: The CDR3 ends on some other residue instead of the conserved phenylalanine or tryptophan, so this is likely a read error. The chain recombines TRBV7-9 with TRBJ1-1, with D perhaps matching TRBD1 (5 bases). The germline V gene encodes CDR1 SEHNR and CDR2 FQNEAQ (reference sequence). The length of the CDR3 is 12 residues. The DNA for the CDR3 is TGTTCCAGCAGTGCAGGGTTTGCTGAAGCTTTCCTT. Its protein is CSSSAGFAEAFL.

The chain recombines TRBV11-2 with TRBJ2-7, with a weak D call TRBD2 (6 bases). Germline V lookup: CDR1 SGHAT, CDR2 FQNNGV. Trimming left V 5 bases short and J 3 bases short, with 14 bases between. The CDR3 runs to 14 residues. CDR3 protein: CASSHRDWLYEQYF. Written as DNA, the CDR3 is TGTGCCAGCAGCCACCGGGACTGGCTCTACGAGCAGTACTTC.

This chain uses TRBV4-2 with TRBJ1-4; TRBD1 is a possible D gene (5 bases). V was shortened by 0 bases and J by 13 bases, with 15 bases between the two germline ends. Germline V gene data show CDR1 as LGHNA and CDR2 as YNFKEQ. The CDR3 is 14 residues long. CDR3: CASSQDGAVGALFF. As DNA, the CDR3 is TGTGCCAGCAGCCAAGATGGGGCAGTAGGCGCACTGTTTTTT.

The V gene is TRBV13, the J gene TRBJ2-7; 10 bases line up with TRBD1. CDR1 is PRHDT and CDR2 is FYEKMQ in the germline V gene (reference sequence). J was trimmed by 5 bases and V by 4 bases; bases with no gene match: 11. The CDR3 runs 16 residues. CDR3 protein: CASSSAGTGAENEQYF. Here the CDR3 DNA reads TGTGCCAGCAGCTCGGCCGGGACAGGGGCAGAAAACGAGCAGTACTTC.

CDR3 in DNA: TGTGCCAGCAGCTTAGGGCGGTGGGGCAATCAGCCCCAGCATTTT. This translates into CASSLGRWGNQPQHF. This chain uses TRBV13 with TRBJ1-5; D is unresolved. The germline V gene has CDR1 PRHDT and CDR2 FYEKMQ (reference sequence). The CDR3 spans 15 residues. The germline V and J ends were trimmed by 0 bases and 2 bases, with 8 bases remaining between them.

CDR3 DNA sequence: TGCGCCAGCAGCCCGACAGGGTTGTTGGACACTGAAGCTTTCTTT. It translates to CASSPTGLLDTEAFF. V and J are TRBV5-1 and TRBJ1-1, with 7 bases lining up with TRBD1. The J segment lost 3 bases and the V segment lost 4 bases, leaving 9 bases of the junction unmatched. This CDR3 has 15 amino acids. In germline, CDR1 is SGHRS, CDR2 YFSETQ. The whole variable domain, remainder taken from reference TRBV5-1 and TRBJ1-1, is KAGVTQTPRYLIKTRGQQVTLSCSPISGHRSVSWYQQTPGQGLQFLFEYFSETQRNKGNFPGRFSGRQFSNSRSEMNVSTLELGDSALYLCASSPTGLLDTEAFFGQGTRLTVV.

The chain joins TRBV19 to TRBJ2-1, with D possibly being TRBD1 (6 bases). Germline CDR1 is LNHDA and CDR2 is SQIVND (reference sequence). This CDR3 comprises 19 residues. V lost 9 bases to trimming and J lost 4 bases, with 31 bases between them. For the CDR3, the DNA is TGTGCCAGCGCGCAATTACCCCGGGCAGGGGCAGAGGGTTACAATGAGCAGTTCTTC. Encoded protein: CASAQLPRAGAEGYNEQFF.

The V gene is TRBV7-3, the J gene TRBJ2-5, with a weak D call TRBD1 (6 bases). V was pared by 0 bases and J by 3 bases, with 11 bases between. CDR1 and CDR2 from the germline V gene are SGHTA and FQGTGA. The CDR3 sequence is 15 residues long. CDR3 region: CASSLTGDKEETQYF. Here the CDR3 DNA reads TGTGCCAGCAGCTTAACTGGGGACAAAGAAGAGACCCAGTACTTC.

J is TRBJ1-5 and V is TRBV6-5; tentatively, D is TRBD1 (6 bases). The CDR3 runs 14 residues. The ends were cut back, 4 bases at V and 6 bases at J, with 13 bases in the middle. The V gene's germline CDR1 is MNHEY and CDR2 SVGAGI. CDR3 residues: CASSSRTDGQPQHF. Written as DNA, the CDR3 is TGTGCCAGCAGTTCCAGGACAGATGGTCAGCCCCAGCATTTT.

The gene calls are TRBV25-1 and TRBJ1-4; possible D gene TRBD1, 6 bases. This CDR3 contains 14 residues. The V gene lost 0 bases and the J gene lost 8 bases, with 10 bases spanning the gap. Germline V lookup: CDR1 MGHDK, CDR2 SYGVNS. The CDR3, as DNA: TGTGCCAGCAGTGAATACGGGGGGGGCGAAAAACTGTTTTTT. Translated: CASSEYGGGEKLFF.

The V gene is TRBV11-3, the J gene TRBJ2-7; D gene ambiguous. The CDR3 loop spans 13 amino acids. The germline gives CDR1 SGHNT, CDR2 YENEEA. The germline V and J ends were trimmed by 5 bases and 3 bases, with 11 bases remaining between them. CDR3 sequence: CASSPSNGYEQYF. DNA for the CDR3: TGTGCCAGCAGCCCATCAAACGGCTACGAGCAGTACTTC.

This rearrangement joins TRBV4-1 to TRBJ1-2, with D perhaps matching TRBD1 (6 bases). V was shortened by 4 bases and J by 8 bases, with 20 bases between the two germline ends. The V gene's germline CDR1 is MGHRA and CDR2 YSYEKL. The CDR3 has 15 amino acids. CDR3 residues: CASSPMDSDPRGYTF. The CDR3 bases are TGCGCCAGCAGCCCGATGGACAGCGACCCTCGGGGCTACACCTTC.

V gene TRBV5-1 combines with J gene TRBJ2-6; D not resolved. This CDR3 spans 15 amino acids. CDR1 is SGHRS, CDR2 YFSETQ, per germline. The V gene lost 5 bases and the J gene lost 0 bases, with 9 bases spanning the gap. The DNA of the CDR3 is TGCGCCAGCAGTTTCGAGCCCTCTGGGGCCAACGTCCTGACTTTC. Translated, it gives CASSFEPSGANVLTF.

The chain couples TRBV2 to TRBJ2-2; unclear D gene. This CDR3 spans 11 amino acids. Trimming took off 6 bases at V and 4 bases at J, with 3 bases between the two ends. CDR1 SNHLY and CDR2 FYNNEI come from the germline V gene. The CDR3 nucleotides read TGTGCCAGCAGGCGCACCGGGGAGCTGTTTTTT. Its protein product is CASRRTGELFF.

The J gene is TRBJ2-5, the V gene TRBV5-8; 14 bases fit TRBD2. Losses at the gene ends were 0 bases for V and 5 bases for J; bases not matched to a gene: 3. Germline assignment: CDR1 SGHTS and CDR2 YDEGEE. The CDR3 is 16 amino acids. As DNA, the CDR3 is TGTGCCAGCAGCTTGGGGGGGACTAGCGGGAGTGAGACCCAGTACTTC. Its translation: CASSLGGTSGSETQYF.

This chain joins TRBV2 and TRBJ1-5, with D possibly TRBD1 on 5 matching bases. Looked up from germline, CDR1 is SNHLY and CDR2 is FYNNEI. The V and J ends lost 6 bases and 4 bases respectively, with 16 bases between them. The CDR3 is 15 amino acids. The CDR3 DNA sequence: TGTGCCAGCAGACCCTCGGCAGGGATGAATCAGCCCCAGCATTTT. Its protein is CASRPSAGMNQPQHF.